The clone carrying this TCR beta chain was counted a few times. Its antigen remains unknown. The CDR3 consists of 14 residues. Germline trimming cut 6 bases from V and 3 bases from J; bases unmatched to any gene: 5. The data derive from a study of identical twins. Template switching added a universal primer site, and cDNA bore unique molecular identifiers. TCRdb processed the 5' RACE reads anew with MiXCR; each CDR3 protein has one entry. This sample has under 500,000 distinct CDR3 sequences, with 13% to 15% found just once. Study-wide findings and caveats: Within twin pairs, the out-of-frame alpha sequences they shared showed excess low generation probability. Zero-insertion analyses could be partly confounded by invariant MAIT and iNKT cells.

These data are also associated with another study on yellow fever vaccine responses in identical twins. As that report states: Twins' T cell vaccine responses reportedly looked partly convergent, partly personalized.

This rearrangement joins TRBV12-3 or TRBV12-4 to TRBJ1-5, with 7 bases lining up with TRBD1. This TCR was recovered from a woman aged 18-29 years in good health. The sequenced sample consisted of CD4+ T cells sorted from blood. CDR3 DNA sequence: TGTGCCAGCAGAAAGACAGGGAACAATCAGCCCCAGCATTTT. Amino acid sequence: CASRKTGNNQPQHF.